This T cell receptor (beta chain) was documented in a study of shared clonotypes between healthy human individuals. Over several immunoSEQ plates, each subset's genomic DNA was distributed in even portions. TCRdb keeps only in-frame clones here, not all; method: immunoSEQ multiplex PCR. The sample has about 520,000 clones, about 78% seen once. The CDR3 covers 13 residues. Germline assignment: CDR1 SGHTA and CDR2 FQGNSA. All participating donors were Caucasian adults from Nashville, Tennessee. The unsorted samples took about 90 million PBMCs to get genomic DNA. V is TRBV7-2 and J is TRBJ2-5; D not resolved. The closer fit of TRBJ2-7 to the DNA end suggests the J call may be wrong. Sequenced material: PBMCs. This receptor was identified in a woman aged 40 to 49 in good health. Some clones in this sample may be carry-over from other donors' samples. CDR3 DNA sequence: TGTGCCAGCAGCTTACATCTGGCCTACGAGCAGTACTTC. Translated: CASSLHLAYEQYF.